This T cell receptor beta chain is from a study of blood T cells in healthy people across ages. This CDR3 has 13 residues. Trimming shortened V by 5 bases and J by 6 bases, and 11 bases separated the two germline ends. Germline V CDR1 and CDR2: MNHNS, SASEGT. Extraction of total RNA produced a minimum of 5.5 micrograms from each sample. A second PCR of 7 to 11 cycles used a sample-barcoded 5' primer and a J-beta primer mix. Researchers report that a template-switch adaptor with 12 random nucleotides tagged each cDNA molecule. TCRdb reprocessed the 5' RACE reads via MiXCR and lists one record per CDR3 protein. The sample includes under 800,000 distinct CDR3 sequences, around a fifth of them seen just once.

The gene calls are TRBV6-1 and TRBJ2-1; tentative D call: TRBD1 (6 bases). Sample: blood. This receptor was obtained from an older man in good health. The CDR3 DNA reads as TGTGCCAGCAGTAGTGTCAGGGGCAATGAGCAGTTCTTC. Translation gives CASSSVRGNEQFF.